This T cell receptor beta chain originates from a study of patients and donors after allogeneic stem cell transplantation. At least ten counts were recorded for this clonotype. A single record per CDR3 protein comes from TCRdb applying MiXCR to the RT-PCR reads. This sample yields about 410,000 distinct CDR3 sequences, of which approximately 16% are seen a single time; 7.2% belongs to the top ten. The V gene lost 3 bases and the J gene lost 4 bases, with 4 bases spanning the gap. There are 12 residues in the CDR3. Per the germline V gene, CDR1 is LGHDT and CDR2 is YNNKEL (reference sequence). The TCR was taken from a human donor who was either an allogeneic HSCT recipient or a stem cell or donor lymphocyte infusion donor (not recorded which). It is not recorded whose cells these are; they may come from a transplant donor. The source material was blood, either unsorted or a sorted T cell fraction (not recorded which). The J gene is TRBJ2-1, the V gene TRBV3-1; D gene uncertain. CDR3 residues: CASSQRYNEQFF. CDR3 nucleotide sequence: TGTGCCAGCAGCCAGAGATACAATGAGCAGTTCTTC.